A selection of T cell receptor beta chains follows, all from one sample in a study of T cells in Graves' hyperthyroidism and ophthalmopathy. TCRdb reanalysed the multiplex PCR reads using MiXCR and keeps one entry per CDR3 protein. Counted here are 530,000 or so distinct CDR3 sequences, around a quarter occurring once; the ten biggest clones make up approximately 10%. Sequencing was done on a sample of blood. These receptors were obtained from a woman aged 25-40 years with Graves' ophthalmopathy. Both conserved end residues are part of each CDR3. Each record gives: clone size, V gene, D gene, J gene, CDR3 DNA, CDR3 protein. The D gene is left open where the match is weak. A clone size is listed for some rows: how often the clone was seen (once, few, many), or a class if it is expanded.

many	TRBV7-9	-	TRBJ1-2	TGTGCCAGCAGCATACAGGGCTATGGCTACACCTTC	CASSIQGYGYTF
many	TRBV5-1	TRBD1	TRBJ2-7	TGCGCCAGCAGCGCGGACAGGGCCTACGAGCAGTACTTC	CASSADRAYEQYF
many	TRBV12-3/TRBV12-4	-	TRBJ2-7	TGTGCCAGCAGTCCCGGACACAACTACGAGCAGTACTTC	CASSPGHNYEQYF
many	TRBV5-1	TRBD2	TRBJ2-7	TGCGCCAGCAGCCCGCCGACTAGCGGGGGGGCCCACGAGCAGTACTTC	CASSPPTSGGAHEQYF
-	TRBV7-2	-	TRBJ2-5	TGTGCCAGCAGCTTAGCGGTTTGGCAAGAGACCCAGTACTTC	CASSLAVWQETQYF
many	TRBV27	TRBD1	TRBJ1-2	TGTGCCAGCACCAAAACCCCCACAGGGGAGGACTATGGCTACACCTTC	CASTKTPTGEDYGYTF
many	TRBV27	-	TRBJ2-7	TGTGCCAGCACCCCTTCATTGGGATGGTACGAGCAGTACTTC	CASTPSLGWYEQYF
-	TRBV5-1	TRBD1	TRBJ2-5	TGCGCCAGCAGCTCGACAGGGGGCCAAGAGACGGAGGACTTC	CASSSTGGQETEDF
many	TRBV19	-	TRBJ1-5	TGTGCCAGTAGCCGCACACTAGGGGGTTATGGGAATCAGCCCCAGCATTTT	CASSRTLGGYGNQPQHF
many	TRBV29-1	-	TRBJ2-2	TGCAGCGTTGAAATTCAGGGGCGCGCCACCGGGGAGCTGTTTTTT	CSVEIQGRATGELFF
-	TRBV6-1	-	TRBJ2-2	TGTGCCAGCAGGGTTGGCTGGACCGGGGAGCTGTTTTTT	CASRVGWTGELFF
-	TRBV15	TRBD1	TRBJ1-1	TGTGCCACCAGGACAGGGACGAACACTGAAGCTTTCTTT	CATRTGTNTEAFF
many	TRBV6-1	-	TRBJ1-5	TGTGCCAGCAGGGCAACAGGGAAGGGTGAGCCCCAGCATTTT	CASRATGKGEPQHF
many	TRBV19	TRBD1	TRBJ2-7	TGTGCCACCTCGGGCTTGGGACAGGGGTTCCACGAGCAGTACTTC	CATSGLGQGFHEQYF
few	TRBV4-1	-	TRBJ2-5	TGCGCCAGCAGCCAAGGGACGGACACAAGAGAGACCCAGTACTTC	CASSQGTDTRETQYF
-	TRBV19	-	TRBJ2-7	TGTGCCAGTAGTATAGCGGAGGGCACCTACGAGCAGTACTTC	CASSIAEGTYEQYF
few	TRBV20-1	-	TRBJ1-3	TGCAGTGCTGCCCGGGGAGCAGGAAACACCATATATTTT	CSAARGAGNTIYF
many	TRBV10-3	-	TRBJ1-1	TGTGCCATCAGTAAAATAGGGGATACTGAAGCTTTCTTT	CAISKIGDTEAFF
-	TRBV28	-	TRBJ2-7	TGTGCCAGCAGTCCGGACGCCGTCTCCTACGAGCAGTACTTC	CASSPDAVSYEQYF
-	TRBV10-1	-	TRBJ2-2	TGCGCCAGCAGTGAGTCGACAGGTACCGGGGAGCTGTTTTTT	CASSESTGTGELFF
-	TRBV11-2	TRBD2	TRBJ2-7	TGTGCCAGCAGCTTGGGCGGGACTAGCGGGAGGATTGTGCAGTACTTC	CASSLGGTSGRIVQYF
many	TRBV6-1	-	TRBJ2-7	TGTGCCAGCAGTGAAGGTCCAGCCTCCTACGAGCAGTACTTC	CASSEGPASYEQYF
-	TRBV6-1	-	TRBJ2-5	TGTGCCAGCCGGGGTGGGCATCAAGAGACCCAGTACTTC	CASRGGHQETQYF
many	TRBV12-3/TRBV12-4	-	TRBJ2-7	TGTGCCAGCAGTTTCGTCGGGGGCGAGCAGTACTTC	CASSFVGGEQYF
few	TRBV12-3/TRBV12-4	TRBD1	TRBJ2-5	TGTGCCAGCAGTTTCGGGGCAGGGGGTGAGACCCAGTACTTC	CASSFGAGGETQYF
-	TRBV12-3/TRBV12-4	-	TRBJ1-1	TGTGCCAGCAGCGTATCCACCGGGACCGGAAAGGCTGGGACTGAAGCTTTCTTT	CASSVSTGTGKAGTEAFF
few	TRBV5-6	-	TRBJ1-5	TGTGCCAGCAGCTTTTCCGGCAGGGCCAATCAGCCCCAGCATTTT	CASSFSGRANQPQHF
many	TRBV29-1	-	TRBJ2-7	TGCAGCGTCCATGTGGGGGGCCGGGGGGTCAGGTACGAGCAGTACTTC	CSVHVGGRGVRYEQYF
-	TRBV6-1	-	TRBJ2-5	TGTGCCAGCGGGGGGCAGGCCCTGCAAGAGACCCAGTACTTC	CASGGQALQETQYF
many	TRBV27	-	TRBJ2-7	TGTGCCAGCAGACGGTCCCCCCGCGAGCAGTACTTC	CASRRSPREQYF
once	TRBV2	-	TRBJ2-5	TGTGCCAGCAGTGTTGGGGGCGGGAGTCCTGAGACCCAGTACTTC	CASSVGGGSPETQYF
-	TRBV6-1	TRBD1	TRBJ1-1	TGTGCCAGTCTCAGGGGGCAGAGCACTGAAGCTTTCTTT	CASLRGQSTEAFF
-	TRBV9	-	TRBJ2-7	TGTGCCAGCAGCGTAGAACCTTTTGGCGTGCAGTACTTC	CASSVEPFGVQYF
many	TRBV28	TRBD1	TRBJ1-6	TGTGCCAGCAGTCCACGGGACAGAGATAATTCACCCCTCCACTTT	CASSPRDRDNSPLHF
-	TRBV7-9	-	TRBJ2-7	TGTGCCAGCAGCCCGCGGGACAGCCAAGAGCAGTACTTC	CASSPRDSQEQYF
many	TRBV3-1	TRBD1	TRBJ1-1	TGTGCCAGCAGCCCCCGGGACAGGGAGGCTTTCTTT	CASSPRDREAFF
-	TRBV19	-	TRBJ1-1	TGTGCCAGTAAGGTGAACACTGAAGCTTTCTTT	CASKVNTEAFF
-	TRBV30	-	TRBJ1-2	TGTGCCTGGAGGCGGCTTATACCCTATGGCTACACCTTC	CAWRRLIPYGYTF
many	TRBV6-2/TRBV6-3	-	TRBJ2-5	TGTGCCAGCAGACAACGTACGACAGTGGTCGGAGAGACCCAGTACTTC	CASRQRTTVVGETQYF
many	TRBV20-1	-	TRBJ2-2	TGCAGTGCGCACATGCGGGGGCGGCTCGGCGGGGAGCTGTTTTTT	CSAHMRGRLGGELFF
many	TRBV11-2	-	TRBJ1-5	TGTGCCAGCAGCCTTGGTTGGGACTATAGCAATCAGCCCCAGCATTTT	CASSLGWDYSNQPQHF
-	TRBV7-8	TRBD2	TRBJ2-7	TGTGCCAGCAGCTTAGGAGCCAGGACTAGCGGGAGTTACGAGCAGTACTTC	CASSLGARTSGSYEQYF
-	TRBV12-3/TRBV12-4	TRBD2	TRBJ2-5	TGTGCCAGCAGTCTGGGGGGGGTAGACCTCCAAGAGACCCAGTACTTC	CASSLGGVDLQETQYF
many	TRBV18	-	TRBJ1-1	TGTGCCAGCTCACCACCGCCAGGGGCCTTACAAGCTTTCTTT	CASSPPPGALQAFF
-	TRBV7-2	TRBD2	TRBJ2-2	TGTGCCAGCAGCTTAGCCCCAGCGGGGGTTATCGGGGAGCTGTTTTTT	CASSLAPAGVIGELFF
many	TRBV7-2	-	TRBJ1-2	TGTGCCAGCAGCTTATCGGTAGGGGGGCCCGATGGCTACACCTTC	CASSLSVGGPDGYTF
few	TRBV9	TRBD1	TRBJ1-3	TGTGCCAGCAGCCCCCAGGGGGCCTCTGGAAACACCATATATTTT	CASSPQGASGNTIYF
few	TRBV28	-	TRBJ2-7	TGTGCCAGCAGTCCCGAGAGGGAGCAGTACTTC	CASSPEREQYF
many	TRBV19	TRBD1	TRBJ2-7	TGTGCCAGTAGCACCGGGACAGGGTTCCACGAGCAGTACTTC	CASSTGTGFHEQYF
many	TRBV4-2	-	TRBJ1-1	TGTGCCAGCAGCCAAGAGGGAGTGAGTAACACTGAAGCTTTCTTT	CASSQEGVSNTEAFF
many	TRBV6-2/TRBV6-3	-	TRBJ1-2	TGTGCCAGCAGTTACGAACAGCTTCAGTATGGCTACACCTTC	CASSYEQLQYGYTF
few	TRBV4-3	-	TRBJ2-2	TGCGCCAGCAGCCAAGCTAGGGTGGCATCCGGGGAGCTGTTTTTT	CASSQARVASGELFF
many	TRBV12-3/TRBV12-4	-	TRBJ1-3	TGTGCCAGCAGTTCAGTAAGAAGGAACACCATATATTTT	CASSSVRRNTIYF
many	TRBV28	TRBD2	TRBJ2-2	TGTGCCAGCAGCCTACTAGCGGGGAATGGCGGGGAGCTGTTTTTT	CASSLLAGNGGELFF
-	TRBV7-2	TRBD1	TRBJ2-2	TGTGCCAGCAGCTTGCGGGACAGGGCGACGGGGGAGCTGTTTTTT	CASSLRDRATGELFF
few	TRBV10-3	-	TRBJ1-2	TGTGCCATCAGCGAGTTTGCGGGAAGTAACTATGGCTACACCTTC	CAISEFAGSNYGYTF
-	TRBV20-1	TRBD1	TRBJ2-7	TGCAGTGCTAGTATGTCAGGGGGACGGTACGAGCAGTACTTC	CSASMSGGRYEQYF